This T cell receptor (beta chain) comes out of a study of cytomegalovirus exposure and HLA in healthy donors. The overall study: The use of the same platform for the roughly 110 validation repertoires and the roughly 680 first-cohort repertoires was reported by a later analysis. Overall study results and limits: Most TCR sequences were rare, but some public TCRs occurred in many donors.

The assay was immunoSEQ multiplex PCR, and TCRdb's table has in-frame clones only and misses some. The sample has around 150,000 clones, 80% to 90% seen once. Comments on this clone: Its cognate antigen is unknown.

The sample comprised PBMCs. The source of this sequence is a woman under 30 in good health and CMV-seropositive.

In nucleotides, the CDR3 is TGTGCCAGCAGCCAAGCCCCTATAGCGGGAGGCTACACAGATACGCAGTATTTT. Residues: CASSQAPIAGGYTDTQYF. This chain joins TRBV4-2 and TRBJ2-3; 10 nucleotides align to TRBD2. Germline V gene sequence: CDR1 LGHNA, CDR2 YNFKEQ. The CDR3 has 18 amino acids. Trimming took 1 base from V and 2 from J; bases not matched to a gene: 9.